Presented here are 29 T cell receptor beta chains from one specimen sequenced in a study of CD4 and CD8 cells across lung adenocarcinoma regions. Each CDR3 protein is one row after TCRdb ran MiXCR on the PCR reads. This sample has some 5,000 distinct CDR3 sequences, with about three fifths found just once. The specimen sequenced was CD4+ T cells from the center of a lung tumor. Receptors were obtained from a male donor with lung adenocarcinoma. The CD4 and CD8 labels of this study may be unreliable.

By frequency in the sample, this clonotype is large. This rearrangement joins TRBV6-5 to TRBJ1-5; D call uncertain. Between the trimmed V and J ends, which lost 4 bases and 7 bases, there was a span of 14 bases. Germline V gene data show CDR1 as MNHEY and CDR2 as SVGAGI. The CDR3 contains 14 residues. The CDR3 loop is CASSSFGYLQPQHF. The DNA of the CDR3 is TGTGCCAGCAGTTCTTTCGGGTATCTCCAGCCCCAGCATTTT.

V gene TRBV10-3 combines with J gene TRBJ2-3, with 8 bases aligning to TRBD2. Per germline, CDR1 ENHRY and CDR2 SYGVKD. Trimming cost V 10 bases and J 4 bases; bases outside gene matches: 16. The CDR3 is 16 residues long. CDR3 protein: CASGGSRGRGPDTQYF. The CDR3 DNA is TGTGCCAGCGGGGGGTCCCGGGGGAGGGGCCCAGATACGCAGTATTTT.

By sample fraction, this clonotype is medium-sized. The chain recombines TRBV14 with TRBJ2-4, with D perhaps being TRBD1 or TRBD2 (5 bases each). The CDR3 consists of 18 residues. V was shortened by 2 bases and J by 6 bases, with 23 bases between the two germline ends. Per germline, CDR1 SGHDN and CDR2 FVKESK. For the CDR3, the DNA is TGTGCCAGCAGCCAATCACGGTGGTGCAGGGACCGCTTAAACATTCAGTACTTC. This codes for CASSQSRWCRDRLNIQYF.

The V and J genes are TRBV6-1 and TRBJ2-1; weak D call: TRBD2 (5 bases). Trimming removed 5 bases at V and 13 bases at J, with 30 bases between. CDR1 and CDR2 from the germline V gene are MNHNS and SASEGT. The CDR3 extends over 17 amino acids. The CDR3 protein is CASSPPPGLPWGETQFF. The CDR3 bases are TGTGCCAGCAGTCCGCCCCCAGGACTCCCGTGGGGAGAGACCCAGTTCTTC.

This chain uses TRBV25-1 with TRBJ2-3; 8 bases are shared with TRBD1. The J call may be mistaken, given a closer DNA end match to TRBJ2-7. Looked up from germline, CDR1 is MGHDK and CDR2 is SYGVNS. CDR3 length: 16 amino acids. In nucleotides, the CDR3 is TGTGCCAGCAGGGGGGCAGGGGGCCGTGATAGAGATACGCAGTACTTC. This codes for CASRGAGGRDRDTQYF.

This clonotype appeared once. A much larger clone sits a single nucleotide away, making a read error possible. In this CDR3 the conserved last residue, phenylalanine or tryptophan, is missing, so a read error is likely. V gene TRBV6-5 combines with J gene TRBJ1-4; D unresolved. With 0 bases removed from V and 0 bases from J, the gap between germline ends came to 11 bases. Looked up from germline, CDR1 is MNHEY and CDR2 is SVGAGI. This CDR3 comprises 17 residues. CDR3 protein: CASSYSSVQSTNEKLFS. The CDR3 DNA reads TGTGCCAGCAGTTACTCGAGCGTACAGTCAACTAATGAAAAACTGTTTTCT.

About this clonotype: A read error may produce the germline difference seen at one junction end. This sequence joins TRBV24-1 and TRBJ2-4; tentatively, D is TRBD1 or TRBD2 (6 bases each). The CDR3 has 19 residues. The germline V gene encodes CDR1 KGHDR and CDR2 SFDVKD. DNA of the CDR3: TGTGCCACCAGTGACCCCCTTTGGTCGGGGCTGGGGGGCACAAACACTCAGTACTTC. This sequence encodes CATSDPLWSGLGGTNTQYF.

The chain employs TRBV27 and TRBJ2-1, with D possibly being TRBD2 (5 bases). The J call may be faulty, since TRBJ2-7 better matches the DNA end. Germline V gene data show CDR1 as MNHEY and CDR2 as SMNVEV (reference sequence). The CDR3 spans 12 residues. The CDR3 here is CASRKSGGEQYF. The CDR3 DNA reads as TGTGCCAGCAGGAAATCTGGAGGCGAGCAGTACTTC.

The chain uses TRBV4-1 and TRBJ2-1, with D perhaps matching TRBD1 (6 bases). V lost 2 bases and J 12 bases, leaving 26 bases between the germline ends. Germline CDR1 MGHRA, CDR2 YSYEKL. This CDR3 comprises 17 residues. The CDR3 loop reads CASSQPFPLASPQGQFF. The CDR3 nucleotides read TGCGCCAGCAGCCAACCATTTCCATTAGCATCCCCACAGGGGCAGTTCTTC.

V is TRBV24-1 and J is TRBJ2-4, with 11 nucleotides matching TRBD2. The V gene end was trimmed by 4 bases and the J gene end by 10 bases; junction bases not matched to a gene: 20. Germline V gives CDR1 KGHDR, CDR2 SFDVKD. This CDR3 comprises 19 residues. The CDR3 DNA reads TGTGCCACCAGTGACCCCCGCTGGTCTAGCGGGGGGAGCACAGATATTCAGTACTTC. It codes for CATSDPRWSSGGSTDIQYF.

This clonotype appeared once. The gene calls are TRBV6-1 and TRBJ2-3; tentative D call: TRBD1 (5 bases). The J call may be wrong; the DNA end is better matched by TRBJ2-7. This CDR3 region has 14 residues. CDR1 and CDR2 from the germline V gene are MNHNS and SASEGT. CDR3 nucleotide sequence: TGTGCGGGCAGTGGGCAGGGTGGCCAAGAGACGCAGTACTTC. Its translation is CAGSGQGGQETQYF.

This clonotype occurred a few times. This chain links TRBV6-1 with TRBJ2-3; D call uncertain. The J call is doubtful: the DNA matches TRBJ2-7 better. CDR1 and CDR2 from the germline V gene are MNHNS and SASEGT. The CDR3 has 14 amino acids. The CDR3 nucleotides read TGTGCGGGCAGTGGTGGGCGCGACCCAGATACGCAGTACTTC. It yields the protein CAGSGGRDPDTQYF.

This rearrangement joins TRBV7-6 to TRBJ1-1; no firm D call. The V and J ends lost 1 base and 1 base respectively, with 16 bases between them. Germline CDR1 and CDR2: SGHVS and FNYEAQ. The CDR3 has 17 residues. CDR3 protein: CASSLEAPRTSNTEAFF. Here the CDR3 DNA reads TGTGCCAGCAGCTTAGAGGCCCCGAGGACCTCGAACACTGAAGCTTTCTTT.

The chain carries TRBV6-5 and TRBJ2-1; possibly TRBD2 for D (5 bases). The J call is doubtful: the DNA matches TRBJ2-7 better. In germline, CDR1 is MNHEY, CDR2 SVGAGI. This CDR3 region has 13 residues. The CDR3 nucleotides read TGTGCCAGCAGTTCCTACGGGGTAGGCGAGCAGTACTTC. Translating it yields CASSSYGVGEQYF.

Note on this clonotype: A much bigger clone sits one base away, suggesting this may be a read error. This chain links TRBV6-1 with TRBJ2-1; 10 bases fit TRBD1. The CDR3 is 13 amino acids. The germline CDR1 and CDR2 sequences are MNHNS and SASEGT. The CDR3 DNA is TGTGCCAGCAATCGACAGGGGGCGGGTGAGCAGCTCTTC. This encodes CASNRQGAGEQLF.

The CDR3 DNA is TGTGCCAGCCATGGGACTAACCCCTCCTACGAGCAGTACTTC. This codes for CASHGTNPSYEQYF. The chain uses TRBV6-1 and TRBJ2-1, with 7 bases identical to TRBD2. The J call may be incorrect, as the DNA end agrees better with TRBJ2-7. The CDR3 length is 14 residues. Germline values: CDR1 MNHNS, CDR2 SASEGT.

This clonotype is labeled large. V and J are TRBV25-1 and TRBJ1-2; D possibly corresponds to TRBD1 (5 bases). Deletions cut 8 bases from V and 10 bases from J, with 17 bases between. Germline assignment: CDR1 MGHDK and CDR2 SYGVNS. The CDR3 spans 12 residues. The DNA for the CDR3 is TGTGCCAGCTTCGACGGCCTAGGGACCTACACCTTC. Protein: CASFDGLGTYTF.

In this sample, this clonotype turned up a few times. The V gene is TRBV6-1, the J gene TRBJ2-1, with D possibly being TRBD1 (5 bases). Matching the DNA end better, TRBJ2-7 makes the J call doubtful. Germline CDR1 and CDR2: MNHNS and SASEGT. CDR3 size: 16 residues. The CDR3 here is CASSHPGPTDLFEQYF. The CDR3 DNA is TGTGCCAGCAGCCACCCAGGGCCTACAGACCTATTTGAGCAGTACTTC.

The rearrangement links TRBV3-1 to TRBJ1-1; D may be TRBD1 (6 bases). The length of the CDR3 is 12 residues. The V and J ends lost 3 bases and 8 bases respectively, with 10 bases between them. Germline CDR1 reads LGHDT; CDR2 reads YNNKEL (reference sequence). Here the CDR3 DNA reads TGTGCCAGCAGCCATCTCACAGGGGAAGCTTTCTTT. As protein: CASSHLTGEAFF.

This clonotype is categorized as large. The V gene is TRBV6-1, the J gene TRBJ2-1, with D perhaps TRBD2 (5 bases). The last part of the DNA fits TRBJ2-5 better; the J call may be wrong. Germline V gene lookup returns CDR1 MNHNS and CDR2 SASEGT. The CDR3 covers 13 residues. DNA for the CDR3: TGTGCCACCTCTACCGTCTCCGGAGGGACCCAGTACTTC. Residues: CATSTVSGGTQYF.

The rearrangement joins TRBV6-5 to TRBJ2-5, with 9 positions matching TRBD2. The CDR3 is made up of 15 amino acids. The V gene's germline CDR1 is MNHEY and CDR2 SVGAGI. After removal of 0 bases from V and 5 bases from J, the junction contained 4 bases not matched to a gene. CDR3 in amino acids: CASSYSAGGPETQYF. DNA of the CDR3: TGTGCCAGCAGTTACTCTGCGGGAGGGCCCGAGACCCAGTACTTC.

This chain joins TRBV7-6 and TRBJ2-2, with TRBD1 matching over 9 bases. Germline V gene data show CDR1 as SGHVS and CDR2 as FNYEAQ. Unmatched junction bases numbered 7, after V lost 4 bases and J lost 7 bases. The CDR3 runs 15 residues. In DNA, the CDR3 is TGTGCCAGCAGCTCGTTCCGACAGGGGGTCGGGGAGCTGTTTTTT. This gives the protein CASSSFRQGVGELFF.

V and J are TRBV6-1 and TRBJ2-3; no firm D call. The J call may be incorrect, as the DNA end agrees better with TRBJ2-7. Germline V gives CDR1 MNHNS, CDR2 SASEGT. The CDR3 is made up of 14 amino acids. CDR3 sequence: CAGSGEPDQDTQYF. Here the CDR3 DNA reads TGTGCGGGCAGTGGTGAGCCCGACCAAGATACGCAGTACTTC.

This chain joins TRBV6-1 and TRBJ2-1; no clear D gene. The length of the CDR3 is 11 residues. Germline lookup yields CDR1 MNHNS and CDR2 SASEGT. V lost 5 bases to trimming and J lost 12 bases, with 11 bases between them. The CDR3 loop is CASSPERLQFF. The DNA of the CDR3 is TGTGCCAGCAGTCCAGAACGTTTGCAGTTCTTC.

Within the sample, this clonotype is medium-sized. This chain uses TRBV6-1 with TRBJ1-2; 12 nucleotides agree with TRBD1. Trimming took 6 bases from V and 2 from J; bases not matched to a gene: 10. The CDR3 totals 17 residues. CDR1 MNHNS and CDR2 SASEGT come from the germline V gene. The CDR3 reads CASSKPPGQGANYGYTF. For the CDR3, the DNA is TGTGCCAGCAGCAAGCCACCGGGACAGGGGGCGAACTATGGCTACACCTTC.

The chain carries TRBV6-1 and TRBJ2-3; D possibly corresponds to TRBD2 (6 bases). CDR1 and CDR2 (germline): MNHNS, SASEGT. The CDR3 sequence is 15 residues long. The V gene lost 8 bases and the J gene lost 0 bases, with 15 bases spanning the gap. The DNA of the CDR3 is TGTGCCAGCCTACGGGTGGGGAGGAGCACAGATACGCAGTATTTT. This sequence encodes CASLRVGRSTDTQYF.

This clonotype appeared a few times. The rearrangement joins TRBV14 to TRBJ1-2, with unresolved D. The germline V and J ends were trimmed by 0 bases and 8 bases, with 19 bases remaining between them. CDR3 length equals 16 residues. The germline gives CDR1 SGHDN, CDR2 FVKESK. The CDR3 DNA reads TGTGCCAGCAGCCAAGATTTCCTGAAAGCCGACTCGGGCTACACCTTC. Translated, it gives CASSQDFLKADSGYTF.

About this clonotype: An end of the junction does not agree with germline; a read error may underlie this. V and J are TRBV10-3 and TRBJ2-5; 7 nucleotides match TRBD1. CDR1 ENHRY and CDR2 SYGVKD come from the germline V gene. The CDR3 has 16 residues. CDR3 sequence reads: CAIRGRGGRDQETQYF. The CDR3 DNA reads TGTGCCATCAGGGGGCGAGGGGGCCGTGACCAAGAGACGCAGTACTTC.

J is TRBJ2-2 and V is TRBV6-1; no reliable D call. The V end lost 2 bases, the J end lost 2 bases, and 9 bases lay between the germline ends. Germline V lookup: CDR1 MNHNS, CDR2 SASEGT. This CDR3 comprises 15 residues. The chain's CDR3 is CASSELGQNTGELFF. The DNA for the CDR3 is TGTGCCAGCAGTGAACTAGGTCAAAACACCGGGGAGCTGTTTTTT.